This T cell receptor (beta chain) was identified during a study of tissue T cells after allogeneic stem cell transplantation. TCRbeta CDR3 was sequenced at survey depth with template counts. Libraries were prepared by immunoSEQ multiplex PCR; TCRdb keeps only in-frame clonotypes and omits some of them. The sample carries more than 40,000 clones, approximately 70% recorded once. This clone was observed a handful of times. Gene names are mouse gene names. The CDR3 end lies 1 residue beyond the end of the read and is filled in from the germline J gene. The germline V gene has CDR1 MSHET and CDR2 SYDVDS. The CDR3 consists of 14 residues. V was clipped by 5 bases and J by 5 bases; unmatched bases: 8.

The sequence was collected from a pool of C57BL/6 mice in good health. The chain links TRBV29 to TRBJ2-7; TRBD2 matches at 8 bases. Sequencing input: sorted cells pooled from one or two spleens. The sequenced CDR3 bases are TGTGCTAGCAGTCCCTGGGGGGCGCGGGATGAACAGTAC. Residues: CASSPWGARDEQY. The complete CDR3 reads CASSPWGARDEQYF.